This T cell receptor (beta chain) was found in a study of STAT5B mutations in CD4+ large granular lymphocyte leukemia. Points from the study as a whole: Top patient clones used TRBV06 genes more often: 8/27 versus 2/35 in controls.

V gave up 3 bases and J gave up 11 bases, with 10 bases separating them. Germline V CDR1 and CDR2: LNHNV, YYDKDF (reference sequence). This CDR3 is 11 amino acids long. Controls came from buffy coats of healthy blood donors. Clones were read by immunoSEQ multiplex PCR, and TCRdb kept only the in-frame ones, dropping some. The table has nearly 35,000 clones, over 60% seen once. As to this clone: Its antigen is undetermined.

The gene calls are TRBV15 and TRBJ2-5; D might be TRBD1 (6 bases). Sequencing input: CD4+ T cells from blood buffy coats. The receptor was isolated from a human donor in good health. CDR3 DNA sequence: TGTGCCACCAGCAGCAACAGGGAGCAGTACTTC. It yields the protein CATSSNREQYF.